The rows below give T cell receptor beta chains drawn from one sample of a study of OX40 agonist ivuxolimab in advanced cancers. Profiled with immunoSEQ multiplex PCR; TCRdb holds only in-frame clones, not every one. The sample contains around 43,000 clones, approximately 86% of which appear only once. The sequences come from CD4+ or CD8+ T cells sorted from blood, collected in a trial of the OX40 agonist ivuxolimab. The receptors were gathered from an adult with an advanced solid tumor such as melanoma, head and neck, liver or kidney cancer. The CDR3 runs from the conserved cysteine through the conserved F or W. Fields, in order: D gene, V gene, clone size, J gene, CDR3 DNA, CDR3 protein. D genes are given only for firm matches. Size is stated for part of the rows, as once, few or many counts, or as a class when the clone is expanded.

D gene: TRBD1; V gene: TRBV9; clone size: few; J gene: TRBJ2-5; CDR3 DNA: TGTGCCAGCAGCCCGGACAGGGCGATGGTTGAAGAGACCCAGTACTTC; CDR3 protein: CASSPDRAMVEETQYF
D gene: TRBD1; V gene: TRBV2; clone size: -; J gene: TRBJ2-7; CDR3 DNA: TGTGCCAGCAGTGATGAGGGACAGGGGTACTACGAGCAGTACTTC; CDR3 protein: CASSDEGQGYYEQYF
D gene: -; V gene: TRBV28; clone size: -; J gene: TRBJ2-1; CDR3 DNA: TGTGCCAGCAGTTTTCGGGGCCCGAGCTCCTACAATGAGCAGTTCTTC; CDR3 protein: CASSFRGPSSYNEQFF
D gene: TRBD2; V gene: TRBV9; clone size: -; J gene: TRBJ2-2; CDR3 DNA: TGTGCCAGCAGCCCTCGGGGGGCCGGGGAGCTGTTTTTT; CDR3 protein: CASSPRGAGELFF
D gene: -; V gene: TRBV4-2; clone size: -; J gene: TRBJ1-5; CDR3 DNA: TGTGCCAGCAGCCAAGATCCAGGGTTGGGAAGACGCAATCAGCCCCAGCATTTT; CDR3 protein: CASSQDPGLGRRNQPQHF
D gene: -; V gene: TRBV5-6; clone size: -; J gene: TRBJ2-2; CDR3 DNA: TGTGCCAGCAGCCAGGGACAGAACACCGGGGAGCTGTTTTTT; CDR3 protein: CASSQGQNTGELFF
D gene: -; V gene: TRBV9; clone size: -; J gene: TRBJ2-4; CDR3 DNA: TGTGCCAGCAGCAGAGCTGGACGGGGGAAAAACATTCAGTACTTC; CDR3 protein: CASSRAGRGKNIQYF
D gene: -; V gene: TRBV13; clone size: -; J gene: TRBJ2-5; CDR3 DNA: TGTGCCAGCAGCCCTCCGCGACAGCAAGAGACCCAGTACTTC; CDR3 protein: CASSPPRQQETQYF
D gene: -; V gene: TRBV7-8; clone size: -; J gene: TRBJ1-5; CDR3 DNA: TGTGCCAGCAGCTCCGGGACAAATAGCAATCAGCCCCAGCATTTT; CDR3 protein: CASSSGTNSNQPQHF
D gene: -; V gene: TRBV7-9; clone size: -; J gene: TRBJ2-3; CDR3 DNA: TGTGCCAGCAGCTTACTAGTGGGGGGGCGAGATACGCAGTATTTT; CDR3 protein: CASSLLVGGRDTQYF